The 12 T cell receptor beta chains reported below all come from one sample, sequenced in a study of a mutant IDH1 vaccine in newly diagnosed glioma. TCRdb's table, derived via immunoSEQ multiplex PCR, lists solely in-frame clones and lacks some. The sample gives about 25,000 clones, around 73% of which show up once; more than 7.5% is in the top ten. The time point is: week 11, during vaccination. The study gave 300 ug of mutant IDH1 20-mer peptide per vaccine dose, with topical imiquimod. Antigens of these TCRs are unknown. Here the sequenced sample was PBMCs, taken from a glioma patient whose treatment included an IDH1 peptide vaccine. Every receptor here comes from a woman under 30 with glioma.

This sequence joins TRBV4-2 and TRBJ2-3; D remains ambiguous. This CDR3 spans 14 amino acids. Germline-derived CDR1 and CDR2 are LGHNA and YNFKEQ. The V and J ends lost 1 base and 5 bases respectively, with 10 bases between them. The CDR3 sequence: CASSQGSAGDTQYF. In nucleotides, the CDR3 is TGTGCCAGCAGCCAAGGGAGTGCCGGAGATACGCAGTATTTT.

This rearrangement joins TRBV27 to TRBJ1-4, with TRBD1 as a possible D gene (6 bases). Per the germline V gene, CDR1 is MNHEY and CDR2 is SMNVEV (reference sequence). Trimming pared 3 bases from V and 8 bases from J, leaving 16 bases between. The CDR3 is 15 residues long. CDR3 bases: TGTGCCAGCAGTTTCACGGACAGCCCCGGGGAAAAACTGTTTTTT. Residues: CASSFTDSPGEKLFF.

This clone appeared once. As DNA, the CDR3 is TGTGCCAGCAGCTTATCGCAGCATAGCAATCAGCCCCAGCATTTT. Translation: CASSLSQHSNQPQHF. The V gene is TRBV7-9, the J gene TRBJ1-5; D not resolved. Per germline, CDR1 SEHNR and CDR2 FQNEAQ (reference sequence). V was trimmed by 2 bases and J by 0 bases, leaving 8 bases between them. This CDR3 is built from 15 residues.

The CDR3 region has the DNA TGTGCCAGCAGCCCCCGGACTAGCGGGTTTTACAATGAGCAGTTCTTC. Its protein product is CASSPRTSGFYNEQFF. The genes are TRBV13 and TRBJ2-1, with TRBD2 matching 11 bases. The CDR3 runs to 16 residues. Trimming removed 5 bases from V and 4 bases from J; junction bases left unmatched: 7. Germline V gene lookup returns CDR1 PRHDT and CDR2 FYEKMQ (reference sequence).

The chain recombines TRBV10-3 with TRBJ2-3; the D is unclear. The CDR3 spans 14 residues. The V and J ends lost 11 bases and 2 bases respectively, with 17 bases between them. CDR1 and CDR2 from the germline V gene are ENHRY and SYGVKD. The DNA for the CDR3 is TGTGCCGCGGCGCCCGGCACAGTCACAGATACGCAGTATTTT. This codes for CAAAPGTVTDTQYF.

The chain uses TRBV6-5 and TRBJ2-4; D is possibly TRBD2 (7 bases). Germline values: CDR1 MNHEY, CDR2 SVGAGI. CDR3 length: 11 residues. V gave up 5 bases and J gave up 12 bases, with 11 bases separating them. Here the CDR3 DNA reads TGTGCCAGCAGTAGGGGGGGCTATCAGTACTTC. Translation gives CASSRGGYQYF.

V and J are TRBV5-1 and TRBJ1-1; a possible D gene is TRBD1 (6 bases). The germline CDR1 and CDR2 sequences are SGHRS and YFSETQ. V shed 0 bases and J shed 1 base, with 7 bases lying between them. The CDR3 extends over 14 amino acids. In DNA form, the CDR3 reads TGCGCCAGCAGCTTGGGGACAGCGAACACTGAAGCTTTCTTT. It is translated as CASSLGTANTEAFF.

J is TRBJ2-2 and V is TRBV19, with 11 bases identical to TRBD1. CDR1 is LNHDA, CDR2 SQIVND, per germline (reference sequence). The J segment lost 4 bases and the V segment lost 5 bases, leaving 3 bases of the junction unmatched. This CDR3 contains 15 residues. This CDR3 reads CASSPGTGGTGELFF. In nucleotides, the CDR3 is TGTGCCAGTAGTCCCGGGACAGGGGGCACCGGGGAGCTGTTTTTT.

In its sample, this clone was seen a few times. The chain couples TRBV30 to TRBJ1-1; a possible D gene is TRBD1 (5 bases). Germline V gene data show CDR1 as GTSNPN and CDR2 as SVGIG (reference sequence). CDR3 length: 11 residues. V gave up 7 bases and J gave up 11 bases, with 17 bases separating them. CDR3 DNA sequence: TGTGCCTCCCTGGGGGGGGTCGGGGCTTTCTTT. Translated: CASLGGVGAFF.

The chain is built from TRBV5-6 and TRBJ2-7; D uncertain. The length of the CDR3 is 13 residues. From germline, CDR1 is SGHDT and CDR2 YYEEEE. Trimming cost V 2 bases and J 4 bases, with 10 bases left between them. Written as DNA, the CDR3 is TGTGCCAGCAGCTTTGGGATGGATTACGAGCAGTACTTC. This sequence encodes CASSFGMDYEQYF. The variable domain in full, with the rest retrieved from reference TRBV5-6 and TRBJ2-7, is DAGVTQSPTHLIKTRGQQVTLRCSPKSGHDTVSWYQQALGQGPQFIFQYYEEEERQRGNFPDRFSGHQFPNYSSELNVNALLLGDSALYLCASSFGMDYEQYFGPGTRLTVT.

This chain connects TRBV11-2 to TRBJ2-7; 9 nucleotides line up with TRBD1. The CDR3 length is 15 residues. CDR1 and CDR2 (germline): SGHAT, FQNNGV. V gave up 6 bases and J gave up 5 bases; unmatched junction bases: 11. The CDR3 nucleotides read TGTGCCAGCAGGAAGCCGGGGGACAGGGAGAACGAGCAGTACTTC. It translates to CASRKPGDRENEQYF.

This chain connects TRBV9 to TRBJ2-1; the match to TRBD2 covers 10 bases. This CDR3 spans 15 amino acids. Germline CDR1 and CDR2: SGDLS and YYNGEE. Losses at the gene ends were 3 bases for V and 4 bases for J; bases not matched to a gene: 4. The CDR3 here is CASSDGLAAYNEQFF. For the CDR3, the DNA is TGTGCCAGCAGCGATGGACTAGCGGCTTACAATGAGCAGTTCTTC.